Following are 12 T cell receptor beta chains from one sample sequenced in a study of cytomegalovirus exposure and HLA in healthy donors. PCR amplification relied on 60 Vbeta primers (plus 13 Jbeta primers). Generated by immunoSEQ multiplex PCR, the TCRdb table keeps only in-frame clones and is missing some. The sample's table shows about 67,000 clones. The source material was PBMCs. The receptors derive from a man aged 30-40 years in good health and CMV-seropositive.

The CDR3 DNA sequence: TGTGCCAGCAGCTTAGACAGGGGTAGCTATGGCTACACCTTC. It is translated as CASSLDRGSYGYTF. This chain uses TRBV11-2 with TRBJ1-2, with D perhaps matching TRBD1 (6 bases). Trimming took 0 bases from V and 4 from J, leaving 9 bases between them. CDR1 and CDR2 from the germline V gene are SGHAT and FQNNGV. This CDR3 has 14 residues.

This chain joins TRBV27 and TRBJ1-1; D not resolved. This CDR3 region has 15 residues. Trimming left V 8 bases short and J 4 bases short, with 20 bases between. The germline V gene has CDR1 MNHEY and CDR2 SMNVEV (reference sequence). CDR3: CASSGGPLLGTEAFF. CDR3 bases: TGTGCCAGCTCGGGAGGACCCCTATTGGGCACTGAAGCTTTCTTT.

The gene calls are TRBV5-6 and TRBJ2-1, with 11 bases fitting TRBD1. The CDR3 extends over 13 amino acids. CDR1 SGHDT and CDR2 YYEEEE come from the germline V gene. V was clipped by 3 bases and J by 10 bases; unmatched bases: 3. The chain's CDR3 is CASSWGQGDEQFF. The CDR3 DNA reads as TGTGCCAGCAGCTGGGGACAGGGGGACGAGCAGTTCTTC.

The genes are TRBV29-1 and TRBJ1-2, with D unclear. Trimming cost V 0 bases and J 1 base, with 6 bases left between them. Germline V CDR1 and CDR2: SQVTM, ANQGSEA. This CDR3 has 13 residues. CDR3 loop: CSVEDPVNYGYTF. The CDR3 DNA reads TGCAGCGTTGAAGATCCAGTTAACTATGGCTACACCTTC.

The rearrangement joins TRBV19 to TRBJ1-6, with D possibly matching TRBD1 (6 bases). Trimming removed 7 bases at V and 0 bases at J, with 13 bases between. This CDR3 has 16 residues. Germline loops: CDR1 LNHDA, CDR2 SQIVND (reference sequence). CDR3 loop: CASTKQGNSYNSPLHF. The DNA of the CDR3 is TGTGCCAGTACTAAACAGGGAAACTCCTATAATTCACCCCTCCACTTT.

The J gene is TRBJ2-7, the V gene TRBV7-3; a weak D match, TRBD2 (6 bases). Germline V gene sequence: CDR1 SGHTA, CDR2 FQGTGA. V was shortened by 1 base and J by 2 bases, with 12 bases between the two germline ends. CDR3 length: 15 amino acids. The CDR3 DNA follows: TGTGCCAGCAGCTTAATGGGGGGTTCGACCTACGAGCAGTACTTC. It yields the protein CASSLMGGSTYEQYF. The variable domain in full, completed from reference TRBV7-3 and TRBJ2-7, reads GAGVSQTPSNKVTEKGKYVELRCDPISGHTALYWYRQSLGQGPEFLIYFQGTGAADDSGLPNDRFFAVRPEGSVSTLKIQRTERGDSAVYLCASSLMGGSTYEQYFGPGTRLTVT.

J is TRBJ2-1 and V is TRBV5-6; 11 bases are shared with TRBD2. J gave up 5 bases and V 7 bases, and 11 bases lay outside the gene matches. Germline V lookup: CDR1 SGHDT, CDR2 YYEEEE. The CDR3 extends over 16 amino acids. This CDR3 is CASLPLTSGADNEQFF. Written as DNA, the CDR3 is TGTGCCAGCCTTCCTCTGACTAGCGGGGCCGACAATGAGCAGTTCTTC.

The J gene is TRBJ2-3, the V gene TRBV30, with 13 bases identical to TRBD2. J lost 2 bases, V lost 3 bases, and 8 bases had no gene match. The CDR3 spans 17 residues. CDR1 and CDR2 (germline): GTSNPN, SVGIG (reference sequence). The DNA for the CDR3 is TGTGCCTGGAGACCTACCGGGACTAGCGGGATCACAGATACGCAGTATTTT. Protein product: CAWRPTGTSGITDTQYF.

V usage is TRBV7-8 and J usage is TRBJ2-2; D is perhaps TRBD1 (6 bases). The CDR3 loop spans 16 amino acids. The V gene lost 2 bases and the J gene lost 8 bases, with 18 bases spanning the gap. Germline V gives CDR1 SGHVS, CDR2 FQNEAQ. The CDR3 loop reads CASSLQGLGAEGELFF. CDR3 sequence (DNA): TGTGCCAGCAGCTTACAGGGTCTGGGGGCGGAAGGGGAGCTGTTTTTT.

The J gene is TRBJ2-2, the V gene TRBV6-4; 11 positions agree with TRBD2. The CDR3 runs 16 residues. The V gene's germline CDR1 is MRHNA and CDR2 SNTAGT. The V segment lost 4 bases and the J segment 1 base; nucleotides outside the gene matches: 2. The CDR3 DNA sequence: TGTGCCAGCAGTGCCGGGACTAGCGGGAACACCGGGGAGCTGTTTTTT. It is translated as CASSAGTSGNTGELFF.

This chain connects TRBV6-1 to TRBJ2-5; the match to TRBD1 covers 10 bases. The CDR3 consists of 15 residues. V shed 5 bases, J shed 1 base, and the junction held 4 bases outside the gene matches. CDR1 MNHNS and CDR2 SASEGT come from the germline V gene. The CDR3 loop is CASSFRDRGQETQYF. CDR3 nucleotide sequence: TGTGCCAGCAGTTTCCGGGACAGGGGCCAAGAGACCCAGTACTTC.

The CDR3 DNA sequence: TGTGCCAGCAGTTACATAGCTAAAGGACAGGAGCAGTTCTTC. Its translation is CASSYIAKGQEQFF. This rearrangement joins TRBV27 to TRBJ2-1; TRBD1 might be the D (6 bases). Deletions cut 4 bases from V and 10 bases from J, with 17 bases between. This CDR3 contains 14 residues. CDR1 is MNHEY, CDR2 SMNVEV, per germline (reference sequence).